The source of this T cell receptor beta chain is a study of cytomegalovirus exposure and HLA in healthy donors. Trimming removed 2 bases at V and 1 base at J, with 8 bases between. Germline V gene data show CDR1 as MNHEY and CDR2 as SMNVEV (reference sequence). CDR3 length: 14 residues. The PCR made use of 60 Vbeta and 13 Jbeta primers. The data were produced by immunoSEQ multiplex PCR, yet TCRdb's version contains in-frame clones alone and is incomplete. The sample lists fewer than 130,000 clones, 50% to 70% seen once, with 3% to 4% in the top ten. The clonotype originates from a man aged 25-45 years in good health and CMV-seropositive. What was sequenced was PBMCs. The chain combines TRBV27 with TRBJ1-1; tentatively, D is TRBD1 (6 bases). CDR3 DNA sequence: TGTGCCAGCAGTTTAGTGGGGGCGAACACTGAAGCTTTCTTT. Its protein is CASSLVGANTEAFF.